A single sample gave rise to the 22 T cell receptor beta chains below, sequenced in a study of T cells in Graves' hyperthyroidism and ophthalmopathy. RNA transcripts gave rise to amplified TCR beta CDR3 regions. A set of HTBI primers served as the primers for a first-round RT-PCR of the TCR CDR3. TCRdb passed the multiplex PCR reads through MiXCR, listing each CDR3 protein once. The sample includes 450,000 to 600,000 distinct CDR3 sequences, 20% of them seen just once. Sequencing was carried out using blood. These receptors came from a man in his forties or fifties with Graves' ophthalmopathy.

This chain connects TRBV7-2 to TRBJ2-3; TRBD2 is a possible D gene (5 bases). CDR3 length: 15 amino acids. The germline V gene has CDR1 SGHTA and CDR2 FQGNSA. Deletions cut 5 bases from V and 2 bases from J, with 14 bases between. Here the CDR3 reads CASSQEARPTDTQYF. For the CDR3, the DNA is TGTGCCAGCAGCCAGGAGGCCAGGCCCACAGATACGCAGTATTTT.

Comments on this clonotype: One base away lies a much larger clone, so this may be a sequencing read error. The J gene is TRBJ2-5, the V gene TRBV2; the D gene is possibly TRBD1 (5 bases). Germline loops: CDR1 SNHLY, CDR2 FYNNEI. CDR3 length: 14 amino acids. Here the CDR3 DNA reads TGTGCCAGCACCGACGGACATCCCCAAGAGACCCAGTGCTTC. This sequence encodes CASTDGHPQETQCF.

This clonotype was detected only a few times. This chain joins TRBV27 and TRBJ2-1, with 9 nucleotides matching TRBD2. The CDR3 extends over 15 amino acids. Germline CDR1 and CDR2: MNHEY and SMNVEV (reference sequence). Germline trimming cut 4 bases from V and 7 bases from J; bases unmatched to any gene: 8. The CDR3 DNA reads as TGTGCCAGCAGTTCCTTGACTAGCGGAGCGAATGAGCAGTTCTTC. It specifies CASSSLTSGANEQFF.

This chain uses TRBV29-1 with TRBJ1-2, with TRBD1 matching 9 bases. Per germline, CDR1 SQVTM and CDR2 ANQGSEA. The trim removed 6 bases at V and 2 bases at J, leaving 4 bases unmatched. The CDR3 has 13 amino acids. Here the CDR3 DNA reads TGCAGCGTGACAGACAGGGGGAACTATGGCTACACCTTC. Encoded protein: CSVTDRGNYGYTF.

This sequence joins TRBV9 and TRBJ2-2; D is possibly TRBD2 (5 bases). The CDR3 extends over 14 amino acids. Germline CDR1 is SGDLS and CDR2 is YYNGEE. Trimming stripped 3 bases from V and 2 bases from J, with 8 bases between. This CDR3 reads CASSAGLNTGELFF. The CDR3 coding sequence is TGTGCCAGCAGCGCAGGACTCAACACCGGGGAGCTGTTTTTT.

V gene TRBV29-1 combines with J gene TRBJ2-1; 10 nucleotides agree with TRBD2. CDR1 and CDR2 (germline): SQVTM, ANQGSEA. The CDR3 contains 13 residues. V trimming: 7 bases; J trimming: 9 bases; junction bases outside the gene matches: 9. CDR3 region: CSASGLAAFEQFF. As DNA, the CDR3 is TGCAGCGCTTCAGGACTAGCGGCCTTTGAGCAGTTCTTC.

The V call is TRBV18, the J call TRBJ1-1, with D possibly matching TRBD1 (6 bases). Germline values: CDR1 KGHSH, CDR2 LQKENI. V gave up 3 bases and J gave up 7 bases, with 12 bases separating them. The CDR3 covers 13 residues. DNA of the CDR3: TGTGCCAGCTCACCGGGGGACATCCGTGAAGCTTTCTTT. As protein: CASSPGDIREAFF.

The chain employs TRBV6-1 and TRBJ2-1; 12 bases fit TRBD2. The trim removed 7 bases at V and 12 bases at J, leaving 4 bases unmatched. Germline values: CDR1 MNHNS, CDR2 SASEGT. The CDR3 is 12 amino acids. This chain's CDR3 is CASTGLAGWQFF. The CDR3 nucleotides read TGTGCCAGCACCGGACTAGCGGGGTGGCAGTTCTTC.

This clonotype has only a few counts. The chain uses TRBV7-6 and TRBJ2-7, with D uncertain. Trimming shortened V by 1 base and J by 0 bases, and 13 bases separated the two germline ends. The V gene's germline CDR1 is SGHVS and CDR2 FNYEAQ. This CDR3 contains 16 residues. CDR3 region: CASSLGPGLSSYEQYF. The CDR3 DNA is TGTGCCAGCAGCTTAGGTCCGGGTCTCAGCTCCTACGAGCAGTACTTC.

This clonotype was detected ten times or more. V and J are TRBV12-3 or TRBV12-4 and TRBJ2-7, with D tentatively TRBD2 (5 bases). The V end was cut by 3 bases, the J end by 0 bases, with 9 bases between. The CDR3 is 14 residues long. Written as DNA, the CDR3 is TGTGCCAGCAGTTTCTACGGGGACTCCTACGAGCAGTACTTC. This gives the protein CASSFYGDSYEQYF.

In this sample, this clonotype turned up a few times. V and J are TRBV6-1 and TRBJ1-2; D unclear. With 1 base removed from V and 0 bases from J, the gap between germline ends came to 9 bases. CDR1 MNHNS and CDR2 SASEGT come from the germline V gene. The CDR3 has 15 amino acids. In DNA form, the CDR3 reads TGTGCCAGCAGTGAAGTATGGAAACCTAACTATGGCTACACCTTC. It codes for CASSEVWKPNYGYTF.

This clonotype was seen repeatedly, ten times or more. This chain uses TRBV7-3 with TRBJ2-3, with D perhaps TRBD1 (5 bases). V was shortened by 1 base and J by 4 bases, with 12 bases between the two germline ends. CDR1 and CDR2 (germline): SGHTA, FQGTGA. This CDR3 has 15 residues. In DNA, the CDR3 is TGTGCCAGCAGCTTAAGTCATAGCAGGGCAGATACGCAGTATTTT. Residues: CASSLSHSRADTQYF.

The chain employs TRBV30 and TRBJ2-1; D is undetermined. The CDR3 consists of 14 residues. Trimming stripped 0 bases from V and 5 bases from J, with 11 bases between. Per germline, CDR1 GTSNPN and CDR2 SVGIG (reference sequence). This CDR3 reads CAWSVHPGHNEQFF. In DNA form, the CDR3 reads TGTGCCTGGAGTGTACATCCCGGGCACAATGAGCAGTTCTTC.

The sample holds many counts of this clonotype. V gene TRBV20-1 combines with J gene TRBJ2-1; TRBD2 matches at 11 bases. The CDR3 has 16 residues. Germline V gene sequence: CDR1 DFQATT, CDR2 SNEGSKA (reference sequence). V trimming: 3 bases; J trimming: 9 bases; junction bases outside the gene matches: 13. The CDR3 DNA is TGCAGTGCTAGCCGGTTTAGCGGGGGGGCGTTAAGTGAGCAGTTCTTC. Translation: CSASRFSGGALSEQFF.

The chain is built from TRBV29-1 and TRBJ1-2; 10 nucleotides align to TRBD1. V shed 6 bases, J shed 6 bases, and the junction held 4 bases outside the gene matches. The germline V gene has CDR1 SQVTM and CDR2 ANQGSEA. The CDR3 has 12 residues. The CDR3 region has the DNA TGCAGCGTCCAGGGACAGGGGAATGGCTACACCTTC. Translation gives CSVQGQGNGYTF.

This clonotype appeared a few times. The rearrangement joins TRBV5-1 to TRBJ1-2, with 9 positions matching TRBD1. The V segment lost 7 bases and the J segment 3 bases; nucleotides outside the gene matches: 4. The CDR3 spans 13 residues. Germline V gives CDR1 SGHRS, CDR2 YFSETQ. The CDR3 reads CASWTGVDYGYTF. The CDR3 coding sequence is TGCGCCAGCTGGACAGGGGTAGACTATGGCTACACCTTC.

This clonotype has ten or more counts. The CDR3 loop reads CASSFGLAGGTDTQYF. Written as DNA, the CDR3 is TGTGCCAGCAGTTTTGGGCTAGCGGGAGGGACAGATACGCAGTATTTT. The rearrangement uses TRBV12-3 or TRBV12-4 and TRBJ2-3; 12 nucleotides agree with TRBD2. The V gene end was trimmed by 3 bases and the J gene end by 3 bases; junction bases not matched to a gene: 4. The CDR3 length is 16 residues.

The chain recombines TRBV5-5 with TRBJ1-3, with D maybe TRBD1 (5 bases). V was trimmed by 4 bases and J by 3 bases, leaving 11 bases between them. Germline V gene data show CDR1 as SGHKS and CDR2 as YYEKEE (reference sequence). The CDR3 contains 14 residues. The CDR3 protein is CASSPGTLGNTIYF. In nucleotides, the CDR3 is TGTGCCAGCAGCCCCGGGACTCTTGGAAACACCATATATTTT.

At least ten counts were recorded for this clonotype. The chain has TRBV7-8 and TRBJ2-1; 12 nucleotides match TRBD2. The V segment lost 2 bases and the J segment 0 bases; nucleotides outside the gene matches: 8. CDR1 is SGHVS and CDR2 is FQNEAQ in the germline V gene. This CDR3 spans 19 amino acids. The DNA of the CDR3 is TGTGCCAGCAGCTTACATCCTAGCGGGGGGGTCAGCTCCTACAATGAGCAGTTCTTC. This codes for CASSLHPSGGVSSYNEQFF.

This clonotype appeared many times. The V gene is TRBV30, the J gene TRBJ2-1; weak D call: TRBD2 (5 bases). CDR3 length equals 14 residues. Trimming cost V 1 base and J 3 bases, with 10 bases left between them. Germline values: CDR1 GTSNPN, CDR2 SVGIG (reference sequence). In DNA form, the CDR3 reads TGTGCCTGGAGTGCTAGCCTCCTCTACAATGAGCAGTTCTTC. Its protein product is CAWSASLLYNEQFF.

This clonotype was seen a single time. The gene calls are TRBV12-3 or TRBV12-4 and TRBJ2-3; 12 bases agree with TRBD2. CDR3 length: 15 amino acids. The trim removed 3 bases at V and 4 bases at J, leaving 2 bases unmatched. This CDR3 is CASSFPSGGADTQYF. CDR3 DNA sequence: TGTGCCAGCAGTTTTCCTAGCGGGGGGGCAGATACGCAGTATTTT.

This clonotype came up a few times. The V call is TRBV3-1, the J call TRBJ2-5; 10 nucleotides line up with TRBD1. The CDR3 totals 14 residues. Looked up from germline, CDR1 is LGHDT and CDR2 is YNNKEL (reference sequence). V trimming: 8 bases; J trimming: 12 bases; junction bases outside the gene matches: 15. The CDR3 nucleotides are TGTGCCAGCTCTCTGGGGACAGGGGTCAATCGGGAGTACTTC. This sequence encodes CASSLGTGVNREYF.